This TCR beta chain came from a study of blood T cell repertoires in COVID-19 (dated by TCRdb to 2020 to 2022). Some background on the complete study: Samples from collaborators originated in the United States, Italy and Spain and spanned both the acute and convalescent phases of COVID-19. Deeply sampled blood TCRbeta repertoires from subjects exposed to, actively infected with, or recovered from COVID-19 were included in the dataset. The repertoires were released in a freely available public database meant as a resource for research on the immune response to SARS-CoV-2. The sample metadata nearly always contained a de-identified subject ID, COVID-19 status, age in years and sex. The material from the prospective study consisted of cDNA or gDNA derived from T cells, B-cell-depleted T cells, or PBMCs. Where HLA class I and class II types were available, the types were taken from metadata supplied by the sample provider, not from assay-based typing. The samples were drawn from two sources: the first 160 participants of the ongoing ImmuneRACE study, and 1,254 subjects contributed by 6 global collaborators. What the study reported, not specific to this receptor: The quantity of clinical and demographic metadata differed by source and by participant and was supplied without curation.

TCRbeta CDR3 regions were amplified from genomic DNA using the immunoSEQ Assay, a bias-controlled multiplex PCR. From the authors' description of their analysis: The number of nucleated cells in each sample was estimated from the amplification of reference gene primers within the assay. To quantify the absolute abundance of each unique TCRbeta CDR3 rearrangement, sequence reads were collapsed and filtered. For each sample, productive Simpson clonality was calculated as the square root of Simpson's diversity index over productive rearrangements. TCRdb took this table from immuneACCESS and kept in-frame rearrangements with V and J called. Such tables lack part of the clones; where checked against another copy, unresolved V genes explain under half of the gap, and the rest is unexplained. The V and J calls and the clone size are those of that table, but D and trimming were determined from the DNA. The sample data list 70,000 to 100,000 clones, and 90% of these were observed just once. Of the sample, about 1.7% falls within the top ten clones.

Counted from cysteine to phenylalanine, this CDR3 has 11 amino acids. Only the CDR3 part of the read is kept: 33 bases, read in frame from the first base. V lost 5 bases and J lost 8 bases, and the count of bases not matched to a germline gene is 2. In the germline V gene, CDR1 corresponds to MDHEN and CDR2 to SYDVKM. Of note for this clone: Which antigen it targets is not known. The input lacks base qualities; no much larger clone sits a single base away. The same CDR3 arises from other DNA sequences in this sample as well.

Collaborating institutions collected whole blood in K2EDTA tubes following their own protocols. For TCRbeta analysis, collaborator samples were shipped as frozen whole blood, as isolated PBMCs, or as DNA extracted from either sample type. Sequenced input: peripheral blood. The chain joins TRBV28 to TRBJ1-2; TRBD1 lines up with 7 middle nucleotides. The source is a man between 60 and 75 years old with acute or convalescent COVID-19. In nucleotide form, the sequence is TGTGCCAGCAGTCCAGGGGGAGGCTACACCTTC. This is translated as CASSPGGGYTF.